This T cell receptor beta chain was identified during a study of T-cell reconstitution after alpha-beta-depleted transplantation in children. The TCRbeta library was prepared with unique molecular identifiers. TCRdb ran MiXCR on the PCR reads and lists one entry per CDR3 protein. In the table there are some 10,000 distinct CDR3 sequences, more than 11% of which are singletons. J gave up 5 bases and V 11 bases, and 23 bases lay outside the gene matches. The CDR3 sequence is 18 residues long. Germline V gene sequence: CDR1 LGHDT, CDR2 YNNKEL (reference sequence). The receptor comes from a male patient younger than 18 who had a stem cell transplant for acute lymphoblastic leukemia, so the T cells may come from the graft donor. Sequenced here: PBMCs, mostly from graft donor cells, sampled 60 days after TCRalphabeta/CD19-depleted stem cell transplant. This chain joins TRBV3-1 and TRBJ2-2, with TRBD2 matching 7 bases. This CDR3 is CASCPHNSRTRQTGELFF. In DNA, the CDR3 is TGTGCCTCCTGCCCTCACAATTCCCGGACTAGACAAACCGGGGAGCTGTTTTTT.